This is a list of T cell receptor beta chains from one sample in a study of T cell repertoires in cytomegalovirus infection. For these receptors, no antigen is known. A single record per CDR3 protein comes from TCRdb applying MiXCR to the reads. The profile covers fewer than 650,000 distinct CDR3 sequences, with around two fifths appearing a single time and 48% taken by the ten largest. The source was cultured PBMCs, collected from culture after CMV antigen stimulation. The receptors derive from a human donor in good health (CMV status not recorded). Some clones in this sample may be carry-over from other donors' samples. Both conserved end residues are part of each CDR3. A D gene is named only where the DNA matches it firmly. Clone size is given for some rows only: seen once, a few or many times, or a class if the clone is expanded.

clone size	CDR3 length	J gene	V gene	D gene	CDR3 protein	CDR3 DNA
.	17	TRBJ1-2	TRBV18	.	CASSPLEGRIFNYGYTF	TGTGCCAGCTCACCACTGGAGGGGCGCATATTCAACTATGGCTACACCTTC
.	17	TRBJ2-7	TRBV6-2/TRBV6-3	TRBD2	CASSSLAGVVGAYEQYF	TGTGCCAGCAGTTCACTAGCGGGAGTAGTTGGAGCCTACGAGCAGTACTTC
few	13	TRBJ1-1	TRBV11-2	.	CATGGGADTEAFF	TGTGCCACCGGGGGGGGCGCGGACACTGAAGCTTTCTTT
.	12	TRBJ1-5	TRBV20-1	.	CSAKSGNQPQHF	TGCAGTGCTAAGTCAGGGAATCAGCCCCAGCATTTT
.	11	TRBJ2-7	TRBV20-1	.	CSRAGPYEQYF	TGCAGCCGCGCTGGGCCCTACGAGCAGTACTTC
.	14	TRBJ2-1	TRBV19	TRBD2	CASSMVAGGRGQFF	TGTGCCAGTAGTATGGTGGCGGGAGGGCGAGGGCAGTTCTTC
few	15	TRBJ2-1	TRBV7-2	TRBD2	CASSLRASGSYEQFF	TGTGCCAGCAGCTTACGGGCTAGCGGGAGCTATGAGCAGTTCTTC
.	16	TRBJ2-1	TRBV7-2	.	CASSLGVSSSYNEQFF	TGTGCCAGCAGCTTAGGGGTTAGCAGCTCCTACAATGAGCAGTTCTTC
.	13	TRBJ1-4	TRBV7-9	.	CASSYNPSGELFF	TGTGCCAGCAGCTACAACCCCTCAGGAGAACTGTTTTTT
.	17	TRBJ2-7	TRBV19	.	CASSDPLSSWTPFEQYF	TGTGCCAGTAGTGATCCATTATCAAGTTGGACCCCCTTCGAGCAGTACTTC
.	15	TRBJ1-1	TRBV12-3/TRBV12-4	.	CASTSRGGPNTEAFF	TGTGCCAGCACCTCCCGCGGGGGACCGAACACTGAAGCTTTCTTT
.	14	TRBJ2-1	TRBV11-2	.	CASSLGGTGNEQFF	TGTGCCAGCAGCTTAGGAGGTACAGGCAATGAGCAGTTCTTC
few	15	TRBJ2-3	TRBV6-6	.	CASSYIGASTDTQYF	TGTGCCAGCAGTTACATCGGGGCTAGCACAGATACGCAGTATTTT
.	15	TRBJ2-2	TRBV7-2	.	CASSLQGGVSGELFF	TGTGCCAGCAGCTTACAGGGGGGTGTATCCGGGGAGCTGTTTTTT
.	15	TRBJ2-1	TRBV20-1	.	CSALSSASSYNEQFF	TGCAGTGCGCTTTCTAGCGCTAGCTCCTACAATGAGCAGTTCTTC
.	15	TRBJ1-2	TRBV12-3/TRBV12-4	.	CASSLREADFYGYTF	TGTGCCAGCAGTTTAAGGGAGGCAGACTTCTATGGCTACACCTTC
.	16	TRBJ2-7	TRBV6-2/TRBV6-3	.	CASSRMGHVNSYEQYF	TGTGCCAGCAGTAGAATGGGACACGTCAACTCCTACGAGCAGTACTTC
few	15	TRBJ2-1	TRBV7-2	TRBD1	CASSTGQGAFNEQFF	TGTGCCAGCAGCACTGGACAGGGGGCATTCAATGAGCAGTTCTTC
.	12	TRBJ1-2	TRBV6-2/TRBV6-3	.	CASIRWSSGYTF	TGTGCCAGCATCCGGTGGAGTTCTGGCTACACCTTC
few	14	TRBJ1-5	TRBV7-8	.	CASSTGGGNQPQHF	TGTGCCAGCAGTACCGGGGGGGGCAATCAGCCCCAGCATTTT
.	16	TRBJ2-1	TRBV4-3	TRBD2	CASSQGTSGIYNEQFF	TGCGCCAGCAGCCAGGGGACTAGCGGGATCTACAATGAGCAGTTCTTC
few	13	TRBJ1-1	TRBV19	.	CASSTPGNTEAFF	TGTGCCAGTAGTACTCCCGGGAACACTGAAGCTTTCTTT
many	14	TRBJ1-5	TRBV7-8	.	CASSLAPENQPQHF	TGTGCCAGCAGCTTAGCGCCCGAGAATCAGCCCCAGCATTTT
few	15	TRBJ1-2	TRBV18	.	CASSPPQSGGYGYTF	TGTGCCAGCTCACCACCGCAGTCCGGGGGCTATGGCTACACCTTC
.	15	TRBJ2-3	TRBV12-3/TRBV12-4	TRBD2	CASSPGTRMTSTQYF	TGTGCCAGCAGCCCCGGGACTAGGATGACTTCTACGCAGTATTTT
.	17	TRBJ2-3	TRBV7-9	.	CASSYHAAGPRADTQYF	TGTGCCAGCAGTTATCACGCCGCAGGCCCTCGGGCAGATACGCAGTATTTT
.	15	TRBJ2-3	TRBV7-6	.	CASTSPVSNTDTQYF	TGTGCCAGCACCAGCCCCGTGTCGAACACAGATACGCAGTATTTT
.	17	TRBJ2-1	TRBV20-1	TRBD2	CSAPSGALREGRNEQFF	TGCAGTGCTCCCTCTGGGGCTTTGCGGGAGGGCCGAAATGAGCAGTTCTTC
.	16	TRBJ1-5	TRBV7-2	.	CASSNRGRASNQPQHF	TGTGCCAGCAGCAATAGGGGCAGGGCAAGCAATCAGCCCCAGCATTTT
.	14	TRBJ2-7	TRBV7-2	.	CASSVRDGYYEQYF	TGTGCCAGCAGCGTCCGGGACGGATACTACGAGCAGTACTTC
few	13	TRBJ1-2	TRBV7-2	.	CASSSTDGDGYTF	TGTGCCAGCAGCTCCACGGACGGGGATGGCTACACCTTC
.	13	TRBJ2-1	TRBV7-8	.	CASSLEDGECPFF	TGTGCCAGCAGCTTAGAGGACGGAGAATGCCCGTTCTTC
few	14	TRBJ2-7	TRBV7-2	.	CASSPNRAGYEQYF	TGTGCCAGCAGCCCAAACAGGGCGGGCTACGAGCAGTACTTC
.	15	TRBJ2-4	TRBV29-1	TRBD2	CRGETSGRAKNIQYF	TGCAGAGGGGAGACTAGCGGGAGAGCCAAAAACATTCAGTACTTC
.	14	TRBJ2-7	TRBV5-1	TRBD1	CASSTSGTGDEQYF	TGCGCCAGCAGCACCTCCGGGACAGGGGACGAGCAGTACTTC
few	14	TRBJ2-1	TRBV6-2/TRBV6-3	.	CASTHLWGYNEQFF	TGTGCCAGCACCCACCTCTGGGGGTACAATGAGCAGTTCTTC
.	14	TRBJ1-4	TRBV12-3/TRBV12-4	.	CASSSWATNEKLFF	TGTGCCAGCAGTTCCTGGGCAACTAATGAAAAACTGTTTTTT
many	16	TRBJ2-1	TRBV7-6	.	CASSQPLRPSYNEQFF	TGTGCCAGCAGCCAACCATTGCGGCCATCGTACAATGAGCAGTTCTTC
.	15	TRBJ2-5	TRBV7-6	.	CASSLASGVRETQYF	TGTGCCAGCAGCTTAGCATCCGGGGTCCGGGAGACCCAGTACTTC
few	11	TRBJ2-4	TRBV6-1	.	CASIGGSVQYF	TGTGCCAGCATCGGGGGAAGCGTTCAGTACTTC
.	13	TRBJ1-2	TRBV6-2/TRBV6-3	.	CASGLRLRYGYTF	TGTGCCAGCGGCCTCCGTCTCCGCTATGGCTACACCTTC
.	17	TRBJ2-2	TRBV28	TRBD2	CASSWTSGTLNTGELFF	TGTGCCAGCAGTTGGACTAGCGGGACACTTAACACCGGGGAGCTGTTTTTT
.	16	TRBJ2-5	TRBV10-3	.	CAISELEDLLQETQYF	TGTGCCATCAGTGAGCTGGAAGACCTCCTTCAAGAGACCCAGTACTTC
.	13	TRBJ1-2	TRBV20-1	.	CSARAGLNYGYTF	TGCAGTGCTAGGGCCGGATTGAACTATGGCTACACCTTC
few	14	TRBJ2-1	TRBV20-1	.	CSAISGASYNEQFF	TGCAGTGCTATTAGCGGTGCTTCATACAATGAGCAGTTCTTC
few	14	TRBJ2-7	TRBV28	TRBD1	CASRPGQEFYEQYF	TGTGCCAGCAGGCCCGGACAGGAGTTCTACGAGCAGTACTTC
.	15	TRBJ2-7	TRBV10-3	.	CAITSTSIKSYEQYF	TGTGCCATCACCAGCACTAGTATAAAGTCCTACGAGCAGTACTTC
few	12	TRBJ2-3	TRBV7-8	.	CASSLGQNTQYF	TGTGCCAGCAGCTTAGGCCAAAATACGCAGTATTTT
few	14	TRBJ1-6	TRBV7-6	TRBD1	CASTDREVYSPLHF	TGTGCCAGCACCGACAGGGAGGTGTATTCACCCCTCCACTTT
.	16	TRBJ2-1	TRBV11-2	.	CASSLVRTRGYNEQFF	TGTGCCAGCAGCTTGGTAAGGACTAGGGGGTACAATGAGCAGTTCTTC
.	13	TRBJ1-5	TRBV20-1	.	CSASPDPNQPQHF	TGCAGTGCGAGCCCCGACCCCAATCAGCCCCAGCATTTT
.	13	TRBJ1-2	TRBV11-2	.	CASSSEGNYGYTF	TGTGCCAGCAGCTCAGAGGGTAACTATGGCTACACCTTC
few	19	TRBJ2-3	TRBV6-1	.	CASSEMGGTGSVRTDTQYF	TGTGCCAGCAGTGAGATGGGGGGCACCGGGAGTGTAAGGACAGATACGCAGTATTTT
.	15	TRBJ1-1	TRBV11-2	TRBD1	CASSPTFGQANEAFF	TGTGCCAGCAGCCCTACATTTGGACAGGCGAATGAAGCTTTCTTT
.	15	TRBJ2-5	TRBV7-2	.	CASSPQVAGVETQYF	TGTGCCAGCAGCCCGCAGGTGGCGGGTGTGGAGACCCAGTACTTC